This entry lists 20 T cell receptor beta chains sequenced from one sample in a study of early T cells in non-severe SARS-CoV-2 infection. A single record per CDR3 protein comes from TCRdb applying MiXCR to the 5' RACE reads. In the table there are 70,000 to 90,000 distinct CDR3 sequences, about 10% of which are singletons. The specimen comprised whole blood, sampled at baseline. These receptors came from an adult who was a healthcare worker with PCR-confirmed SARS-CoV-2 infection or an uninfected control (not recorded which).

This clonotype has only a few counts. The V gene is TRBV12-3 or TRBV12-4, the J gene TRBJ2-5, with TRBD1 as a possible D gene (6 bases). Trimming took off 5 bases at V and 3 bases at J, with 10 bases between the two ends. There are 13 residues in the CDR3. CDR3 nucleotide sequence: TGTGCCAGCAGTCCCCCAGGGGAAGAGACCCAGTACTTC. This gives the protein CASSPPGEETQYF.

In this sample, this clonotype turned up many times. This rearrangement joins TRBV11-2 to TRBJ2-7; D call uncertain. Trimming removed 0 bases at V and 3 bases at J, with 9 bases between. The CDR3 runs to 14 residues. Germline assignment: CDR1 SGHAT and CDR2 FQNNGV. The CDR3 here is CASSLDLVYYEQYF. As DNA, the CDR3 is TGTGCCAGCAGCTTAGACTTGGTGTACTACGAGCAGTACTTC.

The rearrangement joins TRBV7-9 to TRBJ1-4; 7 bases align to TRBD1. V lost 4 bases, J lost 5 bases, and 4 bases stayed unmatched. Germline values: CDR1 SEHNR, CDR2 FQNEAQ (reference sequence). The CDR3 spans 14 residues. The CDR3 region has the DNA TGTGCCAGCAGCTACCAACAGGGGAATGAAAAACTGTTTTTT. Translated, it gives CASSYQQGNEKLFF. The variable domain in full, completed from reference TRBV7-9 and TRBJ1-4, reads DTGVSQNPRHKITKRGQNVTFRCDPISEHNRLYWYRQTLGQGPEFLTYFQNEAQLEKSRLLSDRFSAERPKGSFSTLEIQRTEQGDSAMYLCASSYQQGNEKLFFGSGTQLSVL.

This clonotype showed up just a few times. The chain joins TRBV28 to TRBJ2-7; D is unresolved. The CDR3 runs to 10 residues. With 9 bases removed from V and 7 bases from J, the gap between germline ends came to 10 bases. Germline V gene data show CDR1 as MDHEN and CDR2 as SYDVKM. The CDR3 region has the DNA TGTGCCAGTTCATCCATGGAGCAGTACTTC. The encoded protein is CASSSMEQYF.

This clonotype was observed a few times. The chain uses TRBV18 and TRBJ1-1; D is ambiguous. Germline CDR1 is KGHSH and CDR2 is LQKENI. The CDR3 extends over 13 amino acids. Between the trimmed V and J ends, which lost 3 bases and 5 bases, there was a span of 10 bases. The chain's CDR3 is CASSPKIGTEAFF. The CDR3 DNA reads TGTGCCAGCTCACCGAAGATAGGAACTGAAGCTTTCTTT.

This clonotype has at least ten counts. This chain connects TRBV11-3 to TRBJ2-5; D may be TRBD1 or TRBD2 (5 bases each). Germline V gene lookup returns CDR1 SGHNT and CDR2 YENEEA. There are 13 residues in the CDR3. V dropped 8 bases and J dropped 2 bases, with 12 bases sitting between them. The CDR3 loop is CASSPGPQETQYF. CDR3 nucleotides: TGTGCCAGCTCTCCGGGACCGCAAGAGACCCAGTACTTC.

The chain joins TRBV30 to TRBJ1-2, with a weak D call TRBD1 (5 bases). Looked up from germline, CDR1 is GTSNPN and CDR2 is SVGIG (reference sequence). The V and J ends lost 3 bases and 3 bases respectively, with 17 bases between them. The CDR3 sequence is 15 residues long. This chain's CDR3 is CAWSARLGDYYGYTF. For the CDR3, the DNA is TGTGCCTGGAGCGCCCGGTTAGGGGACTACTATGGCTACACCTTC.

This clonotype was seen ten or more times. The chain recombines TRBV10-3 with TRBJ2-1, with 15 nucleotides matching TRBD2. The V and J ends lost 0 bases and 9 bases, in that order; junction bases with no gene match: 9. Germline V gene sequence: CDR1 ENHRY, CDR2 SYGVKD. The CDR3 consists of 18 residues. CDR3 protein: CAISESRTSGRASIEQFF. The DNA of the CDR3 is TGTGCCATCAGTGAGTCTCGGACTAGCGGGAGGGCTTCTATTGAGCAGTTCTTC.

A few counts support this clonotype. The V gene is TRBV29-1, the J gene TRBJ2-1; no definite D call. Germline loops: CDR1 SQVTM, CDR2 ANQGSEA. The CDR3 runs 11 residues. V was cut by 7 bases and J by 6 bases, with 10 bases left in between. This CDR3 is CSGRSGNEQFF. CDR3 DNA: TGCAGCGGCCGCTCAGGCAATGAGCAGTTCTTC.

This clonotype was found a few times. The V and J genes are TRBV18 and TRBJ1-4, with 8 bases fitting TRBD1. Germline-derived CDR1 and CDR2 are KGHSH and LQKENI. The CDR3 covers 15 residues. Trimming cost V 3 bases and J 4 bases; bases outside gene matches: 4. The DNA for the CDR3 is TGTGCCAGCTCACCCCGGGACAGGCTTAATGAAAAACTGTTTTTT. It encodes CASSPRDRLNEKLFF.

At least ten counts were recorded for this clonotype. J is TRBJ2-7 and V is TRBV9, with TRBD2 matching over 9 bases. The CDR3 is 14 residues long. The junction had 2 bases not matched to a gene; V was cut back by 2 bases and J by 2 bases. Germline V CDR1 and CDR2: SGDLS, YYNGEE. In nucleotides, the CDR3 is TGTGCCAGCAGCGTCGGACTAGCGACCTACGAGCAGTACTTC. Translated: CASSVGLATYEQYF.

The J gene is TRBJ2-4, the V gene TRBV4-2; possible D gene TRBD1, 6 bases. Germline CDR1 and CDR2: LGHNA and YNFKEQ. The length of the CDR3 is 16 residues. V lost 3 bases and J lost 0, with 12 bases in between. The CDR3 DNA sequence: TGTGCCAGCAGCCAGGGGGAAGGGGGAGCCAAAAACATTCAGTACTTC. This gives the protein CASSQGEGGAKNIQYF.

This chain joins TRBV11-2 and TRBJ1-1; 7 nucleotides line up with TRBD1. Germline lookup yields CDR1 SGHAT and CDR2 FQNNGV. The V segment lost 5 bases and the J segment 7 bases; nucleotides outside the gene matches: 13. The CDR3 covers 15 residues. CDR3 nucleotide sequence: TGTGCCAGCAGCCCCACGGGACAGAGATGGCTTGAAGCTTTCTTT. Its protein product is CASSPTGQRWLEAFF.

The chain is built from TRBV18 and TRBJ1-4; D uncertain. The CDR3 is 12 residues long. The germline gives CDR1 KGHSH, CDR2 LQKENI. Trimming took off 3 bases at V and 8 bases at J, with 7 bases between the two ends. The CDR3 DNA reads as TGTGCCAGCTCACCGAGATCAGAAAAACTGTTTTTT. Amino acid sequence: CASSPRSEKLFF.

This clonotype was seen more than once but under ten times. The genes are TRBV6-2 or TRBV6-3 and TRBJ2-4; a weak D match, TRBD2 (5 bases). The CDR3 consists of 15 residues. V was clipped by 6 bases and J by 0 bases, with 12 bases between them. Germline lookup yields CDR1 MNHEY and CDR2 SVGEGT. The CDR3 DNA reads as TGTGCCAGCAGGCGAAGGGAGCTAGCCAAAAACATTCAGTACTTC. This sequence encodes CASRRRELAKNIQYF.

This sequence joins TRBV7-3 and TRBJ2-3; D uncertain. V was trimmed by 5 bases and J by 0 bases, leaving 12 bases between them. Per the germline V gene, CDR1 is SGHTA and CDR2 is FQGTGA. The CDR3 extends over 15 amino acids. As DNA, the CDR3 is TGTGCCAGCAGCCCTCGTTCTTCTAGCACAGATACGCAGTATTTT. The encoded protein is CASSPRSSSTDTQYF.

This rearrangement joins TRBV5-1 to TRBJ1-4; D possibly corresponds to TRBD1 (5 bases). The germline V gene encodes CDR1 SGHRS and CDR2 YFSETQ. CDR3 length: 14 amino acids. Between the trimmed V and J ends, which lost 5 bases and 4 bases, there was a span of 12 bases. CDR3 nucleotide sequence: TGCGCCAGCAGTTCCGGGGCCATTAATGAAAAACTGTTTTTT. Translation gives CASSSGAINEKLFF.

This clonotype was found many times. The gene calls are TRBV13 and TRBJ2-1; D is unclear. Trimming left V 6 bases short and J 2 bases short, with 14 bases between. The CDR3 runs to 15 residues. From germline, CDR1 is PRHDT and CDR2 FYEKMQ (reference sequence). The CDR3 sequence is CASSPWRRTYNEQFF. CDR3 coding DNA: TGTGCCAGCAGTCCCTGGCGAAGGACCTACAATGAGCAGTTCTTC.

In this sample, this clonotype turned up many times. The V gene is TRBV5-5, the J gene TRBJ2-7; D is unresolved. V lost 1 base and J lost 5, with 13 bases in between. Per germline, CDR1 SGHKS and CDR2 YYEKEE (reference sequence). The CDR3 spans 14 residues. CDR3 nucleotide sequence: TGTGCCAGCAGCTTGTTTCAGTTGACCGACGAGCAGTACTTC. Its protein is CASSLFQLTDEQYF.

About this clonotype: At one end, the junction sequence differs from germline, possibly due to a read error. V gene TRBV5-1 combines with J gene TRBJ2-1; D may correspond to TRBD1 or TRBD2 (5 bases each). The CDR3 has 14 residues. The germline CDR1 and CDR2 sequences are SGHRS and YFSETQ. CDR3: CASSLEESGTSLVF. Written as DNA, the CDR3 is TGCGCCAGCAGCTTGGAGGAATCCGGGACCTCCCTTGTCTTC. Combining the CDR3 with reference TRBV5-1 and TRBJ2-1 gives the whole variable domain KAGVTQTPRYLIKTRGQQVTLSCSPISGHRSVSWYQQTPGQGLQFLFEYFSETQRNKGNFPGRFSGRQFSNSRSEMNVSTLELGDSALYLCASSLEESGTSLVFGPGTRLTVL.